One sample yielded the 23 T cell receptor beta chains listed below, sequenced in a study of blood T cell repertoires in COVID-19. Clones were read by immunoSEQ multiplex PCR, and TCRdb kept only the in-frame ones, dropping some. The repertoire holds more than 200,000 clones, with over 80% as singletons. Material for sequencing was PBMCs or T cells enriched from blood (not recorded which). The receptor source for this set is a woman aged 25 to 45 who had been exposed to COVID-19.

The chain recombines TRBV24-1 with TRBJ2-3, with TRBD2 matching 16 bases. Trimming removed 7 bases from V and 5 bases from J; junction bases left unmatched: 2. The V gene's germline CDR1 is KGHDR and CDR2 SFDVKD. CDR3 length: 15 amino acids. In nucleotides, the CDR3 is TGTGCCACCAGGGGACTAGCGGGAGGGCAAGATACGCAGTATTTT. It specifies CATRGLAGGQDTQYF.

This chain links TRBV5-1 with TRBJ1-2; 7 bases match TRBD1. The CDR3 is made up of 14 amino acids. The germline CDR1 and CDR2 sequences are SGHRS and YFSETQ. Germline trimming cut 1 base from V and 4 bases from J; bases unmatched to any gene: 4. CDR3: CASSLSGGPYGYTF. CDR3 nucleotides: TGCGCCAGCAGCTTGTCAGGGGGTCCCTATGGCTACACCTTC.

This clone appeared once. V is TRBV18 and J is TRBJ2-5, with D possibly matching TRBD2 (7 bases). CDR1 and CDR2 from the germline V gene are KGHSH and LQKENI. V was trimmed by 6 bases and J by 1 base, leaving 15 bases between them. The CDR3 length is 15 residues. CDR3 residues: CASSPEGGAQETQYF. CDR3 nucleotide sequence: TGTGCCAGCTCGCCCGAGGGGGGGGCCCAAGAGACCCAGTACTTC.

Written as DNA, the CDR3 is TGCAGCGTTGTTAGGGGGCGCGGGACTGAAGCTTTCTTT. It codes for CSVVRGRGTEAFF. V gene TRBV29-1 combines with J gene TRBJ1-1, with 7 bases aligning to TRBD1. J lost 5 bases, V lost 4 bases, and 7 bases had no gene match. The germline V gene has CDR1 SQVTM and CDR2 ANQGSEA. The CDR3 has 13 residues.

CDR3 in DNA: TGTGCCAGCAGCGTAGAAGAGTGGGAGCAAGAGACCCAGTACTTC. As protein: CASSVEEWEQETQYF. J is TRBJ2-5 and V is TRBV9, with D possibly TRBD2 on 5 matching bases. Trimming left V 0 bases short and J 2 bases short, with 11 bases between. Germline V CDR1 and CDR2: SGDLS, YYNGEE. CDR3 length equals 15 residues.

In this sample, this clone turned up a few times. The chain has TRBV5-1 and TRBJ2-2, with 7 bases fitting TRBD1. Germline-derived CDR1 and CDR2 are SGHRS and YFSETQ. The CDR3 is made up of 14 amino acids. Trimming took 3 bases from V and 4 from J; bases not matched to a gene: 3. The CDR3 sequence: CASSWGQSTGELFF. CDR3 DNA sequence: TGCGCCAGCAGCTGGGGACAGAGCACCGGGGAGCTGTTTTTT. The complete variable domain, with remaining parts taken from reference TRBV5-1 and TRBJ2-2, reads KAGVTQTPRYLIKTRGQQVTLSCSPISGHRSVSWYQQTPGQGLQFLFEYFSETQRNKGNFPGRFSGRQFSNSRSEMNVSTLELGDSALYLCASSWGQSTGELFFGEGSRLTVL.

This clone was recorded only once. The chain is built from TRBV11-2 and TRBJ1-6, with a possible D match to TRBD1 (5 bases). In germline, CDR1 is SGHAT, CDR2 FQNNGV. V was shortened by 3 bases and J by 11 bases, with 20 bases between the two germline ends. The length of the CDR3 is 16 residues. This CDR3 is CASSLKAGPPSTPLHF. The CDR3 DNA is TGTGCCAGCAGCTTGAAAGCGGGACCCCCGTCGACACCCCTCCACTTT.

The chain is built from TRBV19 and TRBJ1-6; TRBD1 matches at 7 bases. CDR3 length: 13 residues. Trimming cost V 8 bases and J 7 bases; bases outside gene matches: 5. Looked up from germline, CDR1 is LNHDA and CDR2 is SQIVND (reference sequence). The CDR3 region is CASLPGQNSPLHF. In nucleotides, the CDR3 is TGTGCCAGTCTGCCGGGACAGAATTCACCCCTCCACTTT.

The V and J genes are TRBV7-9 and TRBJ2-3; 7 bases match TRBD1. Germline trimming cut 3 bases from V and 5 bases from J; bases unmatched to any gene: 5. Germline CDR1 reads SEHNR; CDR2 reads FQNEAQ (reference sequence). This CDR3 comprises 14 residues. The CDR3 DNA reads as TGTGCCAGCAGCTTCGGACAGGAGAGAGATACGCAGTATTTT. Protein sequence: CASSFGQERDTQYF.

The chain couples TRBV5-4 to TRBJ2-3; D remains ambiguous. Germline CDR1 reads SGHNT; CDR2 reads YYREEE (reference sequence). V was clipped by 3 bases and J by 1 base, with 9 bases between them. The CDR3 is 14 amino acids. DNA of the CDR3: TGTGCCAGCAGCTCAGGCCCCCGCACAGATACGCAGTATTTT. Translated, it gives CASSSGPRTDTQYF.

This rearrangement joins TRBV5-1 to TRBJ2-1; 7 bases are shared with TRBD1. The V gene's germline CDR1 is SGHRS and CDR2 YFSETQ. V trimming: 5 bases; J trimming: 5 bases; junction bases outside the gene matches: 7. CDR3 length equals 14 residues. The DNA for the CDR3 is TGCGCCAGCAGGCCGACAGGGACCCACAATGAGCAGTTCTTC. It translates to CASRPTGTHNEQFF.

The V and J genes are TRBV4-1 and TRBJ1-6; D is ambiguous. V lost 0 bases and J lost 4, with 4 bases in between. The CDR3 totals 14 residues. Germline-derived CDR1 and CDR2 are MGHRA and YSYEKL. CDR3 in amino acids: CASSQDHYNSPLHF. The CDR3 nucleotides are TGCGCCAGCAGCCAAGATCATTATAATTCACCCCTCCACTTT.

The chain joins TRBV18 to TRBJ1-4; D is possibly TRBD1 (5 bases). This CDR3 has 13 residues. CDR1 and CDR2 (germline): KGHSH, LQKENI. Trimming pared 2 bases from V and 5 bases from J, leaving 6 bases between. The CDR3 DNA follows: TGTGCCAGCTCACCAGGGGGGAATGAAAAACTGTTTTTT. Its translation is CASSPGGNEKLFF. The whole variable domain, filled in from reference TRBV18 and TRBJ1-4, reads NAGVMQNPRHLVRRRGQEARLRCSPMKGHSHVYWYRQLPEEGLKFMVYLQKENIIDESGMPKERFSAEFPKEGPSILRIQQVVRGDSAAYFCASSPGGNEKLFFGSGTQLSVL.

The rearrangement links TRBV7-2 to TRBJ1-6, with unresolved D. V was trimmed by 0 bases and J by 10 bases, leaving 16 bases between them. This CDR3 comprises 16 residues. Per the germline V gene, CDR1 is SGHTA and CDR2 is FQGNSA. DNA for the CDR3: TGTGCCAGCAGCTTAGCGCAAACAGTACGAAGCTCACCCCTCCACTTT. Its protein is CASSLAQTVRSSPLHF. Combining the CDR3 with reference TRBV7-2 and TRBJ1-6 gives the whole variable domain GAGVSQSPSNKVTEKGKDVELRCDPISGHTALYWYRQSLGQGLEFLIYFQGNSAPDKSGLPSDRFSAERTGGSVSTLTIQRTQQEDSAVYLCASSLAQTVRSSPLHFGNGTRLTVT.

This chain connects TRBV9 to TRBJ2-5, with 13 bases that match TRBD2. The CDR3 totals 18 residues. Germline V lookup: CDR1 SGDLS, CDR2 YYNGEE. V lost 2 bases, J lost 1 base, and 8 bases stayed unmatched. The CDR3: CASSVGTSGNPFQETQYF. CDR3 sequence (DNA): TGTGCCAGCAGCGTCGGGACTAGCGGGAACCCCTTCCAAGAGACCCAGTACTTC.

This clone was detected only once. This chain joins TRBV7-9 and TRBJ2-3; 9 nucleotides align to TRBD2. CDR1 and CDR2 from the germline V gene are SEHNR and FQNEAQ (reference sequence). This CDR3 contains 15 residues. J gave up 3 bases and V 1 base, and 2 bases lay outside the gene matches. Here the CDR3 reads CASSLGLAETDTQYF. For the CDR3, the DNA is TGTGCCAGCAGCTTAGGACTAGCGGAAACAGATACGCAGTATTTT.

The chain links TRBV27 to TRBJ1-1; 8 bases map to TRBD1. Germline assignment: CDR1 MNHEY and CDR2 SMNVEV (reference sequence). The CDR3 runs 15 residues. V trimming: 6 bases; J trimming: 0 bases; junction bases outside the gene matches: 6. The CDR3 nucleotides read TGTGCCAGCAGCGAGACAGGGGTCATGAACACTGAAGCTTTCTTT. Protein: CASSETGVMNTEAFF.

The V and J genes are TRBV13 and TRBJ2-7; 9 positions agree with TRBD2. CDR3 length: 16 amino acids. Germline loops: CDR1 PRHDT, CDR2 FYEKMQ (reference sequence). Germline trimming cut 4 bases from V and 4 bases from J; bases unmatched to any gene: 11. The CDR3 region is CASSSRTKREAYEQYF. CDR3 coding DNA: TGTGCCAGCAGCTCTAGGACTAAGCGGGAGGCATACGAGCAGTACTTC.

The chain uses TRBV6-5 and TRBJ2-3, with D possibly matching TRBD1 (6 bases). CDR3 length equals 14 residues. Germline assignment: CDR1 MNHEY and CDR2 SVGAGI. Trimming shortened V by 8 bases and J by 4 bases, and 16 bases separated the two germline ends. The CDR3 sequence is CASGHRVGADTQYF. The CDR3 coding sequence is TGTGCCAGCGGCCACAGGGTGGGGGCAGATACGCAGTATTTT.

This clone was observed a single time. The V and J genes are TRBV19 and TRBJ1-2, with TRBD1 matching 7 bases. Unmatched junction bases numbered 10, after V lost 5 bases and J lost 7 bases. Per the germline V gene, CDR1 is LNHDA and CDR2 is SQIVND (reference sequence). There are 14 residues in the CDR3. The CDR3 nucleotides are TGTGCCAGTAGTCCGACAGGGCTTCAGCTTGGCTACACCTTC. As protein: CASSPTGLQLGYTF. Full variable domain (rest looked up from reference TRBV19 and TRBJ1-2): DGGITQSPKYLFRKEGQNVTLSCEQNLNHDAMYWYRQDPGQGLRLIYYSQIVNDFQKGDIAEGYSVSREKKESFPLTVTSAQKNPTAFYLCASSPTGLQLGYTFGSGTRLTVV.

CDR3 residues: CASSVVGADTEAFF. The CDR3 DNA sequence: TGTGCCAGCAGCGTAGTAGGGGCGGACACTGAAGCTTTCTTT. The chain links TRBV9 to TRBJ1-1; possibly TRBD1 for D (5 bases). The CDR3 length is 14 residues. V lost 0 bases and J 3 bases, leaving 9 bases between the germline ends. Germline assignment: CDR1 SGDLS and CDR2 YYNGEE.

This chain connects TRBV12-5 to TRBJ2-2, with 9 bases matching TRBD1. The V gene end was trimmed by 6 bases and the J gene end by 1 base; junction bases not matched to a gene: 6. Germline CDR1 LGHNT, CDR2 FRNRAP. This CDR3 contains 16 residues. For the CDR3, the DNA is TGTGCTAGTGGGGAGGGGGACAGGGTGAACACCGGGGAGCTGTTTTTT. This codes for CASGEGDRVNTGELFF.

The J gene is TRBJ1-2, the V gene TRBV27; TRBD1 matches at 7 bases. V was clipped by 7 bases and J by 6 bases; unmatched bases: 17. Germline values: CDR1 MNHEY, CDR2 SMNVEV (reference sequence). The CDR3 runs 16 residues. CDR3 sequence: CASTMVSTGRGNGYTF. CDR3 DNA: TGTGCCAGCACAATGGTCTCGACAGGGCGAGGAAATGGCTACACCTTC.